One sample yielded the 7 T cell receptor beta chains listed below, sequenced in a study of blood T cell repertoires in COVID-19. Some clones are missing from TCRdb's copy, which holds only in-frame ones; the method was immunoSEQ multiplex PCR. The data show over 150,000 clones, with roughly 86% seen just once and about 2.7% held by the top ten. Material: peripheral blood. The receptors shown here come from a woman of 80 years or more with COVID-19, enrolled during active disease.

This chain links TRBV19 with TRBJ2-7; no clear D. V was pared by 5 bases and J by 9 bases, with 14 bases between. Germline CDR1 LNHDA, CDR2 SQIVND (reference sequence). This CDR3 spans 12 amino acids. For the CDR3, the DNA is TGTGCCAGTAGTGACTCACTTTCCGGGCAGTACTTC. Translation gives CASSDSLSGQYF.

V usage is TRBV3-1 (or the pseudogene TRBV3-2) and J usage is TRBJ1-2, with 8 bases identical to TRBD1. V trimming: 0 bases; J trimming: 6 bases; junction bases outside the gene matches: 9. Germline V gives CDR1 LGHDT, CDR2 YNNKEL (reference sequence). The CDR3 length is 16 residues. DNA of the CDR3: TGTGCCAGCAGCCAAGAGTTGGGCAGGGGGCGCGATGGCTACACCTTC. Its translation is CASSQELGRGRDGYTF.

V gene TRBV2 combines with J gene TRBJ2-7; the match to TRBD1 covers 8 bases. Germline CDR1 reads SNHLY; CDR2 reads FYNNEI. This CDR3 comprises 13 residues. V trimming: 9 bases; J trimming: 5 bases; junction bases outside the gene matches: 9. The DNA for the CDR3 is TGTGCCAGTGGACAGGGAGCTCCTGACGAGCAGTACTTC. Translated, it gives CASGQGAPDEQYF.

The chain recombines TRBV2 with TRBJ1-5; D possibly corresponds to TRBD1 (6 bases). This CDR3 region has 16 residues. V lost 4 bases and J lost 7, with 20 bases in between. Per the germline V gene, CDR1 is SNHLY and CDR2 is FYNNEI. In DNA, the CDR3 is TGTGCCAGCAGTGTGGGGGCAGGAACGGTACGCCAGCCCCAGCATTTT. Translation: CASSVGAGTVRQPQHF.

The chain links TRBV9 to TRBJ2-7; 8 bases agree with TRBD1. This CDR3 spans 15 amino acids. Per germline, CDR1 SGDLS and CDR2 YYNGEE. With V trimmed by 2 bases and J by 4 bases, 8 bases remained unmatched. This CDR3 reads CASSVVGQGGYEQYF. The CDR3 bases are TGTGCCAGCAGCGTCGTCGGACAGGGTGGTTACGAGCAGTACTTC.

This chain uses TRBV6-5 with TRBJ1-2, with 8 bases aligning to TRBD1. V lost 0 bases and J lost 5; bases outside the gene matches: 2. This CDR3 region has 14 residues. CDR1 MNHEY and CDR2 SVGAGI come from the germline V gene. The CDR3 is CASSYSGQGYGYTF. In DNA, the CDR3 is TGTGCCAGCAGTTACTCAGGACAGGGTTATGGCTACACCTTC.

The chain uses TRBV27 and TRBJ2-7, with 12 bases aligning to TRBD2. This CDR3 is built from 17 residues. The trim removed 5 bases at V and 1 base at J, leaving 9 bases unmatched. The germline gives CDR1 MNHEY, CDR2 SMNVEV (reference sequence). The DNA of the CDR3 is TGTGCCAGCAGTCGACTCGGACTAGCGGGGCTTTCCTACGAGCAGTACTTC. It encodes CASSRLGLAGLSYEQYF.